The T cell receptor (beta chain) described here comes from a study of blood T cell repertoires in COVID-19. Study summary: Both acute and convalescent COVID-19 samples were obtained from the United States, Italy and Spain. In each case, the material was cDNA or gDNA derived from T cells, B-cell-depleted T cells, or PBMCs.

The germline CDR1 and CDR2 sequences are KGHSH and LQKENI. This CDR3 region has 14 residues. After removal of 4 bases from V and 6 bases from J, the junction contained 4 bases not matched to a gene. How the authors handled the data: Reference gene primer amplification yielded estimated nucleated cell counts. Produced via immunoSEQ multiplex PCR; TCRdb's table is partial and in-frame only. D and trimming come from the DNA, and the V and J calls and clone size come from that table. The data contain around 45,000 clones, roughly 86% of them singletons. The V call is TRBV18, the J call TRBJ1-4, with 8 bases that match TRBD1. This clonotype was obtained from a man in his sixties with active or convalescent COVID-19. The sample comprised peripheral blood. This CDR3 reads CASSQDRVDEKLFF. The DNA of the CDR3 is TGTGCCAGCTCACAGGACAGGGTGGATGAAAAACTGTTTTTT.